The 14 T cell receptor beta chains presented below share a single source sample, sequenced in a study of blood T cell repertoires in COVID-19. Assay: immunoSEQ multiplex PCR; the TCRdb copy retains only in-frame clones and omits some. The sample lists 200,000 or so clones; around 84% were seen once. Input material: peripheral blood. The receptors shown here come from a man in his fifties or sixties with acute or convalescent COVID-19.

The chain joins TRBV21-1 to TRBJ1-4. TRBV21-1 is listed as a pseudogene. The CDR3 sequence is 15 residues long. The CDR3 region is CASSKGTEGNEKLFF. DNA for the CDR3: TGTGCCAGCAGCAAAGGAACAGAGGGAAATGAAAAACTGTTTTTT.

V and J are TRBV12-3 or TRBV12-4 and TRBJ2-7; TRBD2 matches 8 bases. J was trimmed by 5 bases and V by 8 bases; bases with no gene match: 8. CDR3 length equals 13 residues. CDR3 region: CASSSREGNEQYF. DNA of the CDR3: TGTGCCAGCTCCTCCCGGGAGGGTAACGAGCAGTACTTC.

V gene TRBV4-3 combines with J gene TRBJ2-2; TRBD1 is a possible D gene (7 bases). V was trimmed by 0 bases and J by 6 bases, leaving 11 bases between them. This CDR3 has 15 amino acids. Germline CDR1 is LGHNA and CDR2 is YSLEER. CDR3 nucleotides: TGCGCCAGCAGCCAAGATCAGGGGGGTGCCGGGGAGCTGTTTTTT. It codes for CASSQDQGGAGELFF.

This clone was recorded at least ten times. This chain connects TRBV9 to TRBJ1-6; a possible D gene is TRBD1 (5 bases). Germline CDR1 SGDLS, CDR2 YYNGEE. V was trimmed by 4 bases and J by 1 base, leaving 9 bases between them. This CDR3 is 15 amino acids long. The CDR3: CASSKEGSYNSPLHF. As DNA, the CDR3 is TGTGCCAGCAGCAAGGAGGGGTCCTATAATTCACCCCTCCACTTT.

The rearrangement links TRBV18 to TRBJ1-6; no clear D gene. Per germline, CDR1 KGHSH and CDR2 LQKENI. Trimming took 2 bases from V and 7 from J, leaving 9 bases between them. The CDR3 spans 14 residues. This chain's CDR3 is CASSPAARNSPLHF. The CDR3 DNA reads as TGTGCCAGCTCACCAGCAGCGAGGAATTCACCCCTCCACTTT.

The J gene is TRBJ2-5, the V gene TRBV5-4; the match to TRBD2 covers 7 bases. The CDR3 sequence is 16 residues long. CDR1 SGHNT and CDR2 YYREEE come from the germline V gene (reference sequence). J was trimmed by 0 bases and V by 0 bases; bases with no gene match: 5. CDR3 coding DNA: TGTGCCAGCAGCTTGGCGGCTAGCGGATACCAAGAGACCCAGTACTTC. It codes for CASSLAASGYQETQYF.

The chain employs TRBV5-4 and TRBJ1-6; 9 bases map to TRBD1. Germline values: CDR1 SGHNT, CDR2 YYREEE (reference sequence). V lost 5 bases, J lost 8 bases, and 8 bases stayed unmatched. This CDR3 region has 15 residues. The CDR3 DNA is TGTGCCAGCAGGTCGTTGGGACAGGGAGATTCACCCCTCCACTTT. Its translation: CASRSLGQGDSPLHF.

V and J are TRBV19 and TRBJ1-4; TRBD1 matches 9 bases. J lost 15 bases, V lost 6 bases, and 5 bases had no gene match. The CDR3 spans 11 residues. The germline V gene encodes CDR1 LNHDA and CDR2 SQIVND (reference sequence). The CDR3 here is CASRGQGGVFF. CDR3 sequence (DNA): TGTGCCAGTAGGGGACAGGGAGGCGTGTTTTTT.

The V and J genes are TRBV9 and TRBJ2-6; possible D gene TRBD2, 6 bases. The CDR3 runs 18 residues. Per germline, CDR1 SGDLS and CDR2 YYNGEE. With 3 bases removed from V and 1 base from J, the gap between germline ends came to 17 bases. CDR3 residues: CASSAPRDSLSGANVLTF. The CDR3 DNA is TGTGCCAGCAGCGCCCCCCGGGACTCCCTATCTGGGGCCAACGTCCTGACTTTC.

The chain joins TRBV6-5 to TRBJ2-4, with 11 positions matching TRBD2. V gave up 5 bases and J gave up 6 bases; unmatched junction bases: 6. The CDR3 is 15 amino acids. CDR1 MNHEY and CDR2 SVGAGI come from the germline V gene. CDR3 bases: TGTGCCAGCAGTCAACTTAGCGGGGGGGCAAACATTCAGTACTTC. Translated: CASSQLSGGANIQYF.

CDR3 bases: TGTGCCAGCAGAGCCCCGGGACAGGACTATGGCTACACCTTC. Its translation is CASRAPGQDYGYTF. This sequence joins TRBV6-5 and TRBJ1-2; 8 bases align to TRBD1. The trim removed 6 bases at V and 3 bases at J, leaving 6 bases unmatched. CDR1 and CDR2 from the germline V gene are MNHEY and SVGAGI. This CDR3 contains 14 residues.

This sequence joins TRBV24-1 and TRBJ2-1; TRBD1 agrees at 9 bases. V lost 9 bases, J lost 6 bases, and 11 bases stayed unmatched. The CDR3 is 15 residues long. From germline, CDR1 is KGHDR and CDR2 SFDVKD. This CDR3 reads CATDSGQGGINEQFF. CDR3 DNA sequence: TGTGCCACCGACTCGGGACAGGGTGGGATCAATGAGCAGTTCTTC.

The chain has TRBV6-1 and TRBJ1-6, with D possibly being TRBD1 (5 bases). Germline V lookup: CDR1 MNHNS, CDR2 SASEGT. This CDR3 has 14 amino acids. Trimming removed 3 bases at V and 10 bases at J, with 13 bases between. The CDR3 loop is CASSDWAGKSPLHF. DNA of the CDR3: TGTGCCAGCAGTGATTGGGCAGGGAAATCACCCCTCCACTTT.

The genes are TRBV30 and TRBJ2-2; TRBD2 aligns across 9 bases. Germline V gives CDR1 GTSNPN, CDR2 SVGIG (reference sequence). Trimming cost V 8 bases and J 4 bases; bases outside gene matches: 14. The CDR3 has 16 residues. CDR3 DNA: TGTGCCCCCCTAGGAGTAGCGGGGGTCGGCACCGGGGAGCTGTTTTTT. Encoded protein: CAPLGVAGVGTGELFF.